A selection of T cell receptor beta chains follows, all from one sample in a study of T cell responses to AZD1222 COVID-19 vaccine. Only in-frame clones appear in the TCRdb table, and some are missing; sequencing was by immunoSEQ multiplex PCR. In the table there are 75,000 to 90,000 clones, approximately 81% of which are singletons. The specimen was peripheral blood, collected on day 0 of AZD1222 vaccination. The receptors shown here come from an adult in good health. CDR3s include the opening cysteine and the closing phenylalanine or tryptophan. A D gene is named only where the DNA matches it firmly. The listing skips clone size in some rows; elsewhere it reads once, few, many or a size class.

V	size	J	D	DNA	CDR3
TRBV9	NA	TRBJ2-1	TRBD2	TGTGCCAGCAGCGCTAGCGGGGGGGCCTCGGAGAATGAGCAGTTCTTC	CASSASGGASENEQFF
TRBV18	NA	TRBJ1-5	NA	TGTGCCAGCTCATTGGACAGCCTACAGCCCCAGCATTTT	CASSLDSLQPQHF
TRBV6-5	NA	TRBJ1-5	NA	TGTGCCAGCAGTTACTCAGGACAGCCCCAGCATTTT	CASSYSGQPQHF
TRBV24-1	NA	TRBJ1-2	NA	TGTGCCACCAGTGATGCTGGAACTGCCTATGGCTACACCTTC	CATSDAGTAYGYTF
TRBV6-5	few	TRBJ2-5	TRBD1	TGTGCCAGCAGTCAGTGGACAGGGGGCCAAGAGACCCAGTACTTC	CASSQWTGGQETQYF
TRBV4-3	NA	TRBJ2-1	TRBD2	TGCGCCAGCAGCCAAGAGTCGATCGAGGCTAGCGGGGGCCTTAGCTCCTACAATGAGCAGTTCTTC	CASSQESIEASGGLSSYNEQFF
TRBV7-7	NA	TRBJ1-2	NA	TGTGCTAGCAGCTTAGCCAGGGGTAACTATGGCTACACCTTC	CASSLARGNYGYTF
TRBV6-5	NA	TRBJ1-5	NA	TGTGCCAGCAGTTTGAGAGGGACTCAGCCCCAGCATTTT	CASSLRGTQPQHF
TRBV5-1	NA	TRBJ1-2	TRBD1	TGCGCCAGCACCCCACAGGGGAACTATGGCTACACCTTC	CASTPQGNYGYTF
TRBV2	NA	TRBJ1-4	NA	TGTGCCAGCACTGAGAACGTCGGGGTTGAAAAACTGTTTTTT	CASTENVGVEKLFF
TRBV6-5	NA	TRBJ1-2	TRBD1	TGTGCCAGCAGTTACTCGCAAGGGGGCGCGGGCTATGGCTACACCTTC	CASSYSQGGAGYGYTF
TRBV2	NA	TRBJ1-1	NA	TGTGCCAGCAGCCTGGACGGAAACACTGAAGCTTTCTTT	CASSLDGNTEAFF
TRBV5-1	NA	TRBJ1-4	TRBD1	TGCGCCAGCAGCGGGGGACAGGGGCAGGAAAAACTGTTTTTT	CASSGGQGQEKLFF
TRBV18	few	TRBJ2-2	NA	TGTGCCAGCTCCCAGACAGGAGCCGGGGAGCTGTTTTTT	CASSQTGAGELFF
TRBV6-5	few	TRBJ2-5	TRBD2	TGTGCCAGCAGCGGACTAGCGGGGGGGAAGACCCAGTACTTC	CASSGLAGGKTQYF
TRBV7-2	once	TRBJ1-2	TRBD1	TGTGCCAGCAGCTCCGGGACAGGGATAGGCGGCTACACCTTC	CASSSGTGIGGYTF
TRBV29-1	NA	TRBJ1-2	NA	TGCAGCGTTGAAGATAGGGCCCTTGCCTATGGCTACACCTTC	CSVEDRALAYGYTF
TRBV2	NA	TRBJ2-2	TRBD1	TGTGCCAGCAGCGGACGGACAGGGGGCTTTCTCGGGGAGCTGTTTTTT	CASSGRTGGFLGELFF
TRBV19	once	TRBJ2-2	NA	TGTGCCAGTAGTATAGACGGAGGGGCAGGCACCGGGGAGCTGTTTTTT	CASSIDGGAGTGELFF
TRBV6-1	NA	TRBJ1-1	TRBD1	TGTGCCAGCAGTGGAGACAGGGTTCGTTGGATGAACACTGAAGCTTTCTTT	CASSGDRVRWMNTEAFF